This T cell receptor (beta chain) was captured in a study of T cell responses to AZD1222 COVID-19 vaccine. Study background: Pooling of second doses given at about 4 or about 12 weeks was done. General study findings and limits: At 160-218 and 743-854, vaccine-associated CD4 TCRs were dominant, and they spanned spike.

Note on this clone: The antigen remains undetermined.

Assay: immunoSEQ multiplex PCR; the TCRdb copy retains only in-frame clones and omits some. The sample lists around 140,000 clones, 85% to 90% occurring once. The starting material was peripheral blood, obtained on day 0 of AZD1222 vaccination. This clonotype was sampled from an adult in good health.

The CDR3 region is CASSQDRVQGDYGYTF. The CDR3, as DNA: TGCGCCAGCAGCCAAGATAGGGTGCAGGGCGACTATGGCTACACCTTC. The chain carries TRBV4-3 and TRBJ1-2, with D tentatively TRBD1 (5 bases). The germline V gene has CDR1 LGHNA and CDR2 YSLEER. V was clipped by 0 bases and J by 3 bases, with 14 bases between them. The CDR3 consists of 16 residues.